The 28 T cell receptor beta chains given below trace back to one sample, sequenced in a study of shared clonotypes between healthy human individuals. Cells designated naive CD8 were CD45RO-negative and were positively selected for CCR7, with terminally differentiated effector memory CD45RA+ cells excluded. Method: immunoSEQ multiplex PCR; TCRdb's copy keeps in-frame clones and lacks some. The sample contains millions of clones, approximately 94% of which appear only once. The sample was naive CD8+ T cells from PBMCs. The receptors stem from a man between 18 and 35 years old in good health. Some clones in this sample may be carry-over from other donors' samples.

Details on this clone: This sample also contains other DNA sequences that code for the same CDR3. The chain recombines TRBV11-2 with TRBJ2-7; TRBD1 matches at 7 bases. Trimming at V came to 4 bases and at J to 2 bases, leaving 5 bases not matched to a gene. The germline V gene has CDR1 SGHAT and CDR2 FQNNGV. This CDR3 comprises 14 residues. DNA of the CDR3: TGTGCCAGCAGCTCCCGGGACAGAGCCTACGAGCAGTACTTC. Encoded protein: CASSSRDRAYEQYF.

The rearrangement links TRBV19 to TRBJ2-3; D gene uncertain. The CDR3 has 12 amino acids. V lost 3 bases, J lost 3 bases, and 4 bases lay in between. CDR1 is LNHDA and CDR2 is SQIVND in the germline V gene (reference sequence). This CDR3 reads CASSMETDTQYF. CDR3 DNA: TGTGCCAGTAGTATGGAAACAGATACGCAGTATTTT.

The genes are TRBV28 and TRBJ2-1; 7 bases agree with TRBD2. The CDR3 sequence is 16 residues long. The germline V gene has CDR1 MDHEN and CDR2 SYDVKM. After removal of 5 bases from V and 2 bases from J, the junction contained 9 bases not matched to a gene. CDR3 in DNA: TGTGCCAGCAGTCCAGTCATCAGCGGGGCCTACAATGAGCAGTTCTTC. This gives the protein CASSPVISGAYNEQFF.

The gene calls are TRBV7-2 and TRBJ1-1, with D tentatively TRBD1 (6 bases). CDR3 length: 13 residues. The V gene's germline CDR1 is SGHTA and CDR2 FQGNSA. The germline V and J ends were trimmed by 2 bases and 5 bases, with 9 bases remaining between them. In DNA form, the CDR3 reads TGTGCCAGCAGCTTATCAGGGGTAACTGAAGCTTTCTTT. This sequence encodes CASSLSGVTEAFF.

This chain joins TRBV28 and TRBJ2-1, with D tentatively TRBD1 (7 bases). V lost 7 bases and J lost 3, with 13 bases in between. Germline V gene data show CDR1 as MDHEN and CDR2 as SYDVKM. The CDR3 runs 14 residues. CDR3 loop: CASMGGDSYNEQFF. CDR3 bases: TGTGCCAGCATGGGCGGGGACAGCTACAATGAGCAGTTCTTC.

This chain links TRBV19 with TRBJ1-4, with D unresolved. V lost 7 bases and J 0 bases, leaving 9 bases between the germline ends. Germline values: CDR1 LNHDA, CDR2 SQIVND (reference sequence). This CDR3 contains 14 residues. The CDR3 coding sequence is TGTGCCAGTATGCCAGCTGCAACTAATGAAAAACTGTTTTTT. Its protein is CASMPAATNEKLFF.

This chain links TRBV9 with TRBJ2-7; tentatively, D is TRBD2 (5 bases). V was trimmed by 3 bases and J by 5 bases, leaving 12 bases between them. Germline values: CDR1 SGDLS, CDR2 YYNGEE. The CDR3 length is 13 residues. The CDR3 protein is CASSGRESHEQYF. The CDR3 bases are TGTGCCAGCAGCGGAAGGGAGAGCCACGAGCAGTACTTC. Looking up the rest from reference TRBV9 and TRBJ2-7 gives the full variable domain: DSGVTQTPKHLITATGQRVTLRCSPRSGDLSVYWYQQSLDQGLQFLIQYYNGEERAKGNILERFSAQQFPDLHSELNLSSLELGDSALYFCASSGRESHEQYFGPGTRLTVT.

A single count supports this clone. The chain employs TRBV30 and TRBJ2-7, with 8 bases that match TRBD1. The V gene's germline CDR1 is GTSNPN and CDR2 SVGIG (reference sequence). V lost 0 bases and J lost 7; bases outside the gene matches: 5. The CDR3 length is 13 residues. As DNA, the CDR3 is TGTGCCTGGAGTGTACACAGGACAGGGGAGCAGTACTTC. This gives the protein CAWSVHRTGEQYF.

The chain joins TRBV6-1 to TRBJ1-1, with a tentative D call TRBD1 (5 bases). CDR3 size: 14 residues. Germline-derived CDR1 and CDR2 are MNHNS and SASEGT. V lost 7 bases and J 1 base, leaving 13 bases between the germline ends. CDR3 region: CASKTLGTNTEAFF. The CDR3, as DNA: TGTGCCAGCAAGACCTTAGGGACGAACACTGAAGCTTTCTTT.

The V gene is TRBV5-6, the J gene TRBJ2-2, with D perhaps matching TRBD1 (5 bases). The CDR3 is 16 amino acids. The V and J ends lost 4 bases and 5 bases respectively, with 18 bases between them. Germline V gene sequence: CDR1 SGHDT, CDR2 YYEEEE. The CDR3 DNA is TGTGCCAGCAGCCCCTGGGGCCGGACCAGGACCGGGGAGCTGTTTTTT. It encodes CASSPWGRTRTGELFF.

This rearrangement joins TRBV27 to TRBJ2-1; 7 nucleotides match TRBD2. V trimming: 6 bases; J trimming: 6 bases; junction bases outside the gene matches: 11. Looked up from germline, CDR1 is MNHEY and CDR2 is SMNVEV (reference sequence). The CDR3 runs to 15 residues. The CDR3 sequence is CASSYRLAEINEQFF. CDR3 DNA sequence: TGTGCCAGCAGCTACCGCCTAGCGGAGATCAATGAGCAGTTCTTC.

This clone occurred once. This rearrangement joins TRBV27 to TRBJ2-3; the match to TRBD1 covers 8 bases. CDR1 is MNHEY, CDR2 SMNVEV, per germline (reference sequence). The CDR3 length is 14 residues. V dropped 4 bases and J dropped 4; count of bases not matched to a gene: 4. CDR3 amino acids: CASSSRQGSDTQYF. The CDR3 bases are TGTGCCAGCAGTTCCAGACAGGGGTCAGATACGCAGTATTTT.

The J gene is TRBJ2-3, the V gene TRBV19; 8 positions agree with TRBD2. The ends lost 0 bases at V and 0 bases at J; junction bases unmatched: 5. Germline loops: CDR1 LNHDA, CDR2 SQIVND (reference sequence). The CDR3 has 17 amino acids. CDR3 sequence reads: CASSIDREGASTDTQYF. The CDR3 DNA sequence: TGTGCCAGTAGTATAGATCGGGAGGGAGCTAGCACAGATACGCAGTATTTT.

The chain employs TRBV28 and TRBJ1-5, with 12 nucleotides matching TRBD1. Per germline, CDR1 MDHEN and CDR2 SYDVKM. The CDR3 is made up of 17 amino acids. Unmatched junction bases numbered 7, after V lost 6 bases and J lost 1 base. The CDR3 sequence: CASSWGQGARSNQPQHF. Here the CDR3 DNA reads TGTGCCAGCAGCTGGGGACAGGGGGCGAGGAGCAATCAGCCCCAGCATTTT.

V is TRBV9 and J is TRBJ1-2; 12 bases fit TRBD1. This CDR3 comprises 16 residues. Germline assignment: CDR1 SGDLS and CDR2 YYNGEE. V lost 0 bases and J lost 8; bases outside the gene matches: 8. CDR3 DNA sequence: TGTGCCAGCAGCGTAGCGGGGACAGGGGGCAATTTGGGCTACACCTTC. Amino acids: CASSVAGTGGNLGYTF.

This clone has more than one count but fewer than ten. The DNA of the CDR3 is TGTGCCAGCAGTTTACTAATGAGCAATCAGCCCCAGCATTTT. Its protein product is CASSLLMSNQPQHF. J is TRBJ1-5 and V is TRBV27; D unclear. The germline V and J ends were trimmed by 2 bases and 1 base, with 6 bases remaining between them. Germline loops: CDR1 MNHEY, CDR2 SMNVEV (reference sequence). The CDR3 sequence is 14 residues long.

The J gene is TRBJ1-2, the V gene TRBV6-5, with 11 bases fitting TRBD1. The CDR3 has 15 amino acids. Germline assignment: CDR1 MNHEY and CDR2 SVGAGI. V lost 5 bases, J lost 7 bases, and 9 bases stayed unmatched. The CDR3 sequence: CASSLGTGGTLGYTF. CDR3 DNA: TGTGCCAGCAGTCTAGGGACAGGGGGTACTCTTGGCTACACCTTC.

This chain joins TRBV7-2 and TRBJ2-7; D not certain. The CDR3 consists of 13 residues. In germline, CDR1 is SGHTA, CDR2 FQGNSA. Between the trimmed V and J ends, which lost 5 bases and 3 bases, there was a span of 11 bases. The CDR3 region is CASSGAPHYEQYF. CDR3 sequence (DNA): TGTGCCAGCAGCGGAGCACCCCACTACGAGCAGTACTTC.

This chain joins TRBV4-3 and TRBJ2-3; 7 bases fit TRBD2. Germline V gene sequence: CDR1 LGHNA, CDR2 YSLEER. V was pared by 3 bases and J by 3 bases, with 12 bases of the junction left unmatched. The CDR3 has 17 amino acids. CDR3 sequence reads: CASSHEGWEGLTDTQYF. In nucleotides, the CDR3 is TGCGCCAGCAGCCACGAAGGGTGGGAGGGCCTGACAGATACGCAGTATTTT.

J is TRBJ2-7 and V is TRBV27; a possible D gene is TRBD1 (6 bases). The CDR3 spans 15 residues. From germline, CDR1 is MNHEY and CDR2 SMNVEV (reference sequence). The germline V and J ends were trimmed by 2 bases and 2 bases, with 13 bases remaining between them. DNA of the CDR3: TGTGCCAGCAGTTTAATCCAGGGGTCTCCCTACGAGCAGTACTTC. This sequence encodes CASSLIQGSPYEQYF.

The chain combines TRBV6-1 with TRBJ1-2; D is ambiguous. V lost 6 bases to trimming and J lost 8 bases, with 10 bases between them. The CDR3 contains 11 residues. CDR1 is MNHNS, CDR2 SASEGT, per germline. CDR3 DNA sequence: TGTGCCAGCAGATCATTCGCGGGCTACACCTTC. Encoded protein: CASRSFAGYTF.

This clone showed up just a few times. This specimen includes other DNA sequences encoding the same CDR3. The genes are TRBV27 and TRBJ2-1; the D gene is possibly TRBD2 (5 bases). The CDR3 extends over 13 amino acids. The germline V gene has CDR1 MNHEY and CDR2 SMNVEV (reference sequence). The V end lost 3 bases, the J end lost 2 bases, and 5 bases lay between the germline ends. CDR3 nucleotide sequence: TGTGCCAGCAGTTTCGGGACCTACAATGAGCAGTTCTTC. This codes for CASSFGTYNEQFF.

The chain is built from TRBV5-4 and TRBJ1-2; 8 nucleotides match TRBD1. V lost 4 bases, J lost 8 bases, and 10 bases stayed unmatched. Germline lookup yields CDR1 SGHNT and CDR2 YYREEE (reference sequence). The CDR3 has 14 residues. The CDR3 spells CASSRTQGVEGYTF. The CDR3 DNA follows: TGTGCCAGCAGCAGAACACAGGGGGTAGAGGGCTACACCTTC.

The J gene is TRBJ2-7, the V gene TRBV9; D gene unclear. Germline lookup yields CDR1 SGDLS and CDR2 YYNGEE. V was cut by 0 bases and J by 7 bases, with 14 bases left in between. This CDR3 has 14 amino acids. For the CDR3, the DNA is TGTGCCAGCAGCGTAGTTTTTGCGTGGGGAGAGCAGTACTTC. Its translation is CASSVVFAWGEQYF.

The V gene is TRBV2, the J gene TRBJ2-2; D is uncertain. Trimming took 1 base from V and 7 from J, leaving 10 bases between them. Germline loops: CDR1 SNHLY, CDR2 FYNNEI. The CDR3 contains 14 residues. The CDR3 loop is CASSEGVWRGELFF. The CDR3 nucleotides read TGTGCCAGCAGTGAAGGGGTATGGCGCGGGGAGCTGTTTTTT. The whole variable domain, remainder taken from reference TRBV2 and TRBJ2-2, is EPEVTQTPSHQVTQMGQEVILRCVPISNHLYFYWYRQILGQKVEFLVSFYNNEISEKSEIFDDQFSVERPDGSNFTLKIRSTKLEDSAMYFCASSEGVWRGELFFGEGSRLTVL.

This clone was picked up a small number of times. The chain employs TRBV27 and TRBJ2-1; 9 nucleotides line up with TRBD2. V lost 5 bases to trimming and J lost 8 bases; unmatched junction nucleotides: 7. The CDR3 has 14 residues. Germline CDR1 and CDR2: MNHEY and SMNVEV (reference sequence). The CDR3 loop is CASSRSGSRDEQFF. The CDR3 coding sequence is TGTGCCAGCAGTCGTAGCGGGAGTAGGGATGAGCAGTTCTTC.

V gene TRBV19 combines with J gene TRBJ2-1, with D possibly TRBD2 on 6 matching bases. The V gene lost 3 bases and the J gene lost 5 bases, with 23 bases spanning the gap. The CDR3 has 18 amino acids. Per germline, CDR1 LNHDA and CDR2 SQIVND (reference sequence). CDR3 DNA sequence: TGTGCCAGTAGTATCTCGGGGGATTCGGGGGAGCGCGACAATGAGCAGTTCTTC. Its protein product is CASSISGDSGERDNEQFF. The full variable domain, in which reference TRBV19 and TRBJ2-1 provide the parts outside the CDR3, is DGGITQSPKYLFRKEGQNVTLSCEQNLNHDAMYWYRQDPGQGLRLIYYSQIVNDFQKGDIAEGYSVSREKKESFPLTVTSAQKNPTAFYLCASSISGDSGERDNEQFFGPGTRLTVL.

This clone was recorded only once. The V and J genes are TRBV19 and TRBJ2-1; 8 bases match TRBD2. CDR1 and CDR2 from the germline V gene are LNHDA and SQIVND (reference sequence). The CDR3 sequence is 16 residues long. Trimming cost V 6 bases and J 8 bases; bases outside gene matches: 15. CDR3 nucleotides: TGTGCCAGTAGGACTGAAGGGTGGACTAGCATCGATGAGCAGTTCTTC. Encoded protein: CASRTEGWTSIDEQFF.